This entry concerns a single TCR beta chain. What it recognizes is unknown. The PCR ran on 60 Vbeta and 13 Jbeta primers. The data were produced by immunoSEQ multiplex PCR, yet TCRdb's version contains in-frame clones alone and is incomplete. The table records around 140,000 clones, roughly 80% of them present only once. This CDR3 is 13 amino acids long. The V end was cut by 6 bases, the J end by 9 bases, with 16 bases between. Germline V lookup: CDR1 SEHNR, CDR2 FQNEAQ (reference sequence). The data are from a study of cytomegalovirus exposure and HLA in healthy donors. Study-wide points: Analysis performed later found about 17,000 TCR beta sequences associated with HLA alleles at 0.05 false discovery rate.

The V and J genes are TRBV7-9 and TRBJ2-3, with TRBD2 as a possible D gene (6 bases). The clonotype originates from a man aged 40-49 years in good health and CMV-seronegative. The sequencing sample was made of PBMCs. The CDR3 here is CASSHPGVDTQYF. In nucleotides, the CDR3 is TGTGCCAGCAGTCACCCGGGGGTTGACACGCAGTATTTT. Using reference TRBV7-9 and TRBJ2-3 for the parts outside the CDR3, the full variable domain is DTGVSQNPRHKITKRGQNVTFRCDPISEHNRLYWYRQTLGQGPEFLTYFQNEAQLEKSRLLSDRFSAERPKGSFSTLEIQRTEQGDSAMYLCASSHPGVDTQYFGPGTRLTVL.